The rows below give T cell receptor beta chains drawn from one sample of a study of CD8 T cells in ankylosing spondylitis. TCRdb re-called the 5' RACE reads through MiXCR, storing one row per CDR3 protein. This table holds under 850,000 distinct CDR3 sequences, around 20% found once. Material: blood, either unsorted or a sorted T cell fraction (not recorded which). The receptors come from a male donor with ankylosing spondylitis. Each CDR3 is given with its conserved first and last residue. Fields, in order: V gene, J gene, CDR3 protein.

TRBV10-3	TRBJ2-7	CAIRQAGYEQYF
TRBV7-2	TRBJ2-5	CASSSEGQGWETQYF
TRBV29-1	TRBJ2-2	CSVEGGQGVSTGELFF
TRBV6-5	TRBJ1-1	CASSYDGTVNTEAFF
TRBV29-1	TRBJ2-2	CSAGDRNTGELFF
TRBV3-1	TRBJ1-2	CASSQEWSYGYTF
TRBV5-1	TRBJ2-3	CASSLGQGAPTDTQYF
TRBV6-2/TRBV6-3	TRBJ2-1	CASSNPWGSSYNEQFF
TRBV3-1	TRBJ2-3	CASSPTGTSGRYGTDTQYF
TRBV5-1	TRBJ2-1	CASSSRGIEQFF
TRBV4-2	TRBJ2-1	CASSQEAASGRGTYNEQFF
TRBV29-1	TRBJ2-1	CSVETGVRYNEQFF
TRBV12-3/TRBV12-4	TRBJ2-2	CASSSGLAGFAGELFF
TRBV20-1	TRBJ2-1	CSTRHKPGLAGRSGYNEQFF
TRBV6-2/TRBV6-3	TRBJ2-2	CASSSRLGGGSGELFF
TRBV7-9	TRBJ2-1	CASKTPGREGNNEQFF
TRBV12-3/TRBV12-4	TRBJ1-1	CASSFQRRDNWAFF
TRBV19	TRBJ1-2	CASSISGQTGGYTF
TRBV7-9	TRBJ2-7	CASSLSYRGVYEQYF
TRBV27	TRBJ1-4	CASSSSPTGINEKLFF
TRBV2	TRBJ2-2	CASILEPGTGSTGELFF
TRBV6-1	TRBJ1-2	CASRVDWGAEGYTF
TRBV9	TRBJ2-1	CASSVEGASGVQFF
TRBV5-1	TRBJ2-3	CASSLVPSGGVDTQYF
TRBV11-1	TRBJ2-1	CASRFTGTFSYNEQFF
TRBV5-1	TRBJ2-3	CASSHESTDTQYF
TRBV25-1	TRBJ2-5	CASSDSTGKETQYF
TRBV28	TRBJ2-1	CASSLHGGGVEQFF
TRBV7-3	TRBJ2-1	CASSLGESRYNEQFF
TRBV7-7	TRBJ2-1	CASSFRVGSGNEQFF
TRBV7-8	TRBJ2-7	CASSLAYEGSSYEQYF
TRBV5-1	TRBJ2-1	CASRSGNEQFF
TRBV7-7	TRBJ2-1	CASSLAAGGIGEQFF
TRBV10-3	TRBJ1-4	CAISESATNEKLFF
TRBV24-1	TRBJ2-2	CATSAGQGVSGELFF
TRBV28	TRBJ1-6	CASSRADRVISNSPLHF
TRBV18	TRBJ1-2	CASSRSQPYGYTF
TRBV5-1	TRBJ2-3	CASSLALRTSEPDTQYF
TRBV2	TRBJ1-1	CASSGGQNTEAFF
TRBV5-1	TRBJ1-1	CASSVGTLRGTEAFF
TRBV4-2	TRBJ1-5	CASSQDTYSNQPQHF
TRBV20-1	TRBJ1-4	CSATDPTDYNEKLFF
TRBV7-8	TRBJ2-3	CASSLYGTSGGTDTQYF
TRBV20-1	TRBJ1-2	CSANYRDRGPYGYTF
TRBV7-2	TRBJ2-1	CASTQRVSLSSYNEQFF
TRBV20-1	TRBJ1-1	CSASPGPRGAEAFF
TRBV11-2	TRBJ2-3	CASSPQSSATDTQYF